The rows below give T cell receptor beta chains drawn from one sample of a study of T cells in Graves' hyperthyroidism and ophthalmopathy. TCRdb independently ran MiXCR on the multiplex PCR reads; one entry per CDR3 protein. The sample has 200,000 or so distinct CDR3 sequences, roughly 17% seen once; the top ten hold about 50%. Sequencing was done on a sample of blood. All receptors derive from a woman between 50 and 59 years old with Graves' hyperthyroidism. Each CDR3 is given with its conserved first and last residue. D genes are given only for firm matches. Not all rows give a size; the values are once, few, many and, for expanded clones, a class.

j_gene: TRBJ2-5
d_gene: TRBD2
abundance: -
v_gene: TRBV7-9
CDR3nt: TGTGCCAGCAGCCTACGGACTAGCGGGAGTCAGACCCAGTACTTC
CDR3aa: CASSLRTSGSQTQYF

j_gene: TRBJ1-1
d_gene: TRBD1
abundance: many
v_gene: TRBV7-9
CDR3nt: TGTGCCAGCAGCTCTCCGACAGGGGGGAACACTGAAGCTTTCTTT
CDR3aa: CASSSPTGGNTEAFF

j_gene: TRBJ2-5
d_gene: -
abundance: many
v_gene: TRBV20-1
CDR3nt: TGCAGTGCTAGGTCTTTGAACCAAGAGACCCAGTACTTC
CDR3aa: CSARSLNQETQYF

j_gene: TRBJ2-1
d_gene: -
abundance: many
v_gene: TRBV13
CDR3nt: TGTGCCAGCAGCTTAGCCAACAACAATGAGCAGTTCTTC
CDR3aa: CASSLANNNEQFF

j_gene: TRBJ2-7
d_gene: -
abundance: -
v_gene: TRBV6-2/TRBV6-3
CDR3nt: TGTGCCGGCAGTTACACGGACGGACGGGGGGAGCAGTACTTC
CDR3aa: CAGSYTDGRGEQYF

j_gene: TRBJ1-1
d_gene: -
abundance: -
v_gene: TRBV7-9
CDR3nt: TGTGCCAGCAGCGGGGGGGGTGCTGAAGCTTTCTTT
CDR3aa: CASSGGGAEAFF

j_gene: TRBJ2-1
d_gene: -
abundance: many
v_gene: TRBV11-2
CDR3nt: TGTGCCAGCAGCTCCGTCAGGAGTTACAATGAGCAGTTCTTC
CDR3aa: CASSSVRSYNEQFF

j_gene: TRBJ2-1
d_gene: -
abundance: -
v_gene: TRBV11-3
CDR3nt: TGTGCCAGCAGCTTAGATTTAAGCGGGTCCTACAATGAGCAGTTCTTC
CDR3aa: CASSLDLSGSYNEQFF

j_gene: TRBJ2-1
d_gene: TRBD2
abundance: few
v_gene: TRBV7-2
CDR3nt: TGTGCCAGCAGTTCCCAATCCCGCGGGAGTGGGTACAATGAGCAGTTCTTC
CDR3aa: CASSSQSRGSGYNEQFF

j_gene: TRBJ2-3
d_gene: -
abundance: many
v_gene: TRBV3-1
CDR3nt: TGTGCCAGCAGCCGGAGGGGCACAGATACGCAGTATTTT
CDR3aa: CASSRRGTDTQYF

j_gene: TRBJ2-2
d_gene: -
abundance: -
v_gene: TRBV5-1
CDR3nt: TGCGCCAGCAGCTTGACAGGGTCCGGGGAGCTGTTTTTT
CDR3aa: CASSLTGSGELFF

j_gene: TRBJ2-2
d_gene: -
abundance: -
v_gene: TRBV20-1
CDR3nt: TGCAGTGCTAGACGGGGATCCCTAATGAACACCGGGGAGCTGTTTTTT
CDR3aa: CSARRGSLMNTGELFF

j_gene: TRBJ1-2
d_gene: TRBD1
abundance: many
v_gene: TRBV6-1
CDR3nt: TGTGCCAGCAGTGAATTACAGGGGGATTGGAGTGGCTACACCTTC
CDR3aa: CASSELQGDWSGYTF

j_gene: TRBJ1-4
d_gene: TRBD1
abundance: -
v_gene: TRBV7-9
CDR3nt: TGTGCCAGCAGCACAGGGGGCGGTTTTTCGGAAAAACTGTTTTTT
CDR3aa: CASSTGGGFSEKLFF

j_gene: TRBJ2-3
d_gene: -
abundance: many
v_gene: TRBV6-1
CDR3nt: TGTGCCAGCAGTGAAAGCCCTTCGACTAGCACAGATACGCAGTATTTT
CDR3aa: CASSESPSTSTDTQYF

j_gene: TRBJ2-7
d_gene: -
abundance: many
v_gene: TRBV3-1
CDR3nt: TGTGCCAGCAGCCCCCCCAACGTCGCCGCCTACGAGCAGTACTTC
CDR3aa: CASSPPNVAAYEQYF

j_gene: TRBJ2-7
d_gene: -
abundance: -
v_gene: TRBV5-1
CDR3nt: TGCGCCAGCACCGCAGGGGAAGGTGGAGAGCAGTACTTC
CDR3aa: CASTAGEGGEQYF

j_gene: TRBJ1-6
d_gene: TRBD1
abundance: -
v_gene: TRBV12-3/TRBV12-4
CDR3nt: TGTGCCAGCAGGGAGACAGGGGCGAATTCACCCCTCCACTTT
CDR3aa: CASRETGANSPLHF

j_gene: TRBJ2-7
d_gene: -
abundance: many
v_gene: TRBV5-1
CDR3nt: TGCGCCAGCAGCTTGGAAGGACAACTCTACGAGCAGTACTTC
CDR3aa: CASSLEGQLYEQYF

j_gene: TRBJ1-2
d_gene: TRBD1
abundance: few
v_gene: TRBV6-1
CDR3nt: TGTGCCAGCAGTGCGGAGACAGGGAACTATGGCTACACCTTC
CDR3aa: CASSAETGNYGYTF

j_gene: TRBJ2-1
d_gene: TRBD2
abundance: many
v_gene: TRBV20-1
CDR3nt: TGCAGTGCTAGGAAACTAGCGGGTTTTAATGAGCAGTTCTTC
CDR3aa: CSARKLAGFNEQFF

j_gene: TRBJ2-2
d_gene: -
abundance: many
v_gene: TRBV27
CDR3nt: TGTGCCAGCAGTTCCAACAGGGTTGTGAACACCGGGGAGCTGTTTTTT
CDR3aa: CASSSNRVVNTGELFF

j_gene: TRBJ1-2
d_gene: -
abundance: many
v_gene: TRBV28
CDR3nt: TGTGCCAGCAGTTTATCTACTAACTATGGCTACACCTTC
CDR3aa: CASSLSTNYGYTF

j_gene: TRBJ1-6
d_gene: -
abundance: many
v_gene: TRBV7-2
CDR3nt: TGTGCCAGCAGCTTAGAGGGGCGTGCTAATTCACCCCTCCACTTT
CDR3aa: CASSLEGRANSPLHF

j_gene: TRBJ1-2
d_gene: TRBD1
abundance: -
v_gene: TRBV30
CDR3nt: TGTGCCTGGAATCCAACAGGGGTTACTGGCTACACCTTC
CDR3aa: CAWNPTGVTGYTF

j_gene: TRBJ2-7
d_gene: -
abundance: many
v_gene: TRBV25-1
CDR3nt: TGTGCCAGCAGTGAAAGGCGGAGTGCGTACGAGCAGTACTTC
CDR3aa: CASSERRSAYEQYF

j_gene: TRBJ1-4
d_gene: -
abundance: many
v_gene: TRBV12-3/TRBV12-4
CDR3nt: TGTGCCAGCAGTTTAGATCAAGACGGGGAAAAACTGTTTTTT
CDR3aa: CASSLDQDGEKLFF

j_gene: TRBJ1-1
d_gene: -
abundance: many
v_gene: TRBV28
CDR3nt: TGTGCCAGCAATATTGACGCGTTTGAAGCTTTCTTT
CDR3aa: CASNIDAFEAFF

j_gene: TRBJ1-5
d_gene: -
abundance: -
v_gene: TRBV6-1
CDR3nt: TGTGCCAGCAGCCATCGTTGGCCGACAGGAGATCAGCCCCAGCATTTT
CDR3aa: CASSHRWPTGDQPQHF

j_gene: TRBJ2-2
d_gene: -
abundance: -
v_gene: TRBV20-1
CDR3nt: TGCAGTGCACCGAAAGTGACGGGGGAGCTGTTTTTT
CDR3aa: CSAPKVTGELFF

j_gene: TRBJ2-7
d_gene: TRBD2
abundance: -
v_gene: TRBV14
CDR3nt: TGTGCCAGCAGCCAAGTGTCTAGCGGGAGGGAGCAGTACTTC
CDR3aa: CASSQVSSGREQYF

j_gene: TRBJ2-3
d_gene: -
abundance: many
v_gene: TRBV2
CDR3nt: TGTGCCAGCAGTGAACGGGTAGAGACTAGCACAGATACGCAGTATTTT
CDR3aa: CASSERVETSTDTQYF

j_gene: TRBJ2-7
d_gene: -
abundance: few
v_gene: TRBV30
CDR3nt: TGTGCCTGCAGGGTATCCTACGAGCAGTACTTC
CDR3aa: CACRVSYEQYF

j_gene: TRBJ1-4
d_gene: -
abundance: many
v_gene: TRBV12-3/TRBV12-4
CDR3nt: TGTGCCAGCAGATTTCAAACAACTAATGAAAAACTGTTTTTT
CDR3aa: CASRFQTTNEKLFF

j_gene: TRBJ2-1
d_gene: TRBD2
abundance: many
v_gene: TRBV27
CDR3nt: TGTGCCAGCAGCCATTACGATAGCGGGTCGTCACCCGATGAGCAGTTCTTC
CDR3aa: CASSHYDSGSSPDEQFF

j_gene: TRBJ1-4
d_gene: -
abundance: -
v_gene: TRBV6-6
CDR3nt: TGTGCCAGCAGTTACCCTGAGGAAAAACTGTTTTTT
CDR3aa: CASSYPEEKLFF

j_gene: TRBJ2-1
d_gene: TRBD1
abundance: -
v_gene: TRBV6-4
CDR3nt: TGTGCCAGCAGTGAGGGACAGGGACGAAATGAGCAGTTCTTC
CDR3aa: CASSEGQGRNEQFF

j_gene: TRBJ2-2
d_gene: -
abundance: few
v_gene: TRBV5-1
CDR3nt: TGCGCCAGCGGCAGACGCGGGACCGGCGACACCGGGGAGCTGTTTTTT
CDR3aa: CASGRRGTGDTGELFF

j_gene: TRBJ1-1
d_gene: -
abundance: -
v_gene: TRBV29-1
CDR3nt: TGCAGCGTTTCCCTCCGGGGGGCGGAGAACACTGAAGCTTTCTTT
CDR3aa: CSVSLRGAENTEAFF

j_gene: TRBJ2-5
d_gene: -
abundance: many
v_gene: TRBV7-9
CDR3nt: TGTGCCAGCAGCTTAGGGGCCCAAGAGACCCAGTACTTC
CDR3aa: CASSLGAQETQYF

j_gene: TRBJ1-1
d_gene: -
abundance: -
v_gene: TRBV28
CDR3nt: TGTGCCAGCGGTCCTAACACTGAAGCTTTCTTT
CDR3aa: CASGPNTEAFF

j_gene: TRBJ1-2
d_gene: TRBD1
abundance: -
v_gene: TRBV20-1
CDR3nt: TGCAGTGCTACCACCAACAGGGGTATTCGGGGCTACACCTTC
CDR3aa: CSATTNRGIRGYTF

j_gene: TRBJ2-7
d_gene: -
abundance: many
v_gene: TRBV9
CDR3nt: TGTGCCAGCTCCACCGGCCCCGGGGGGCCCGTTGGGTACGAGCAGTACTTC
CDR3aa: CASSTGPGGPVGYEQYF

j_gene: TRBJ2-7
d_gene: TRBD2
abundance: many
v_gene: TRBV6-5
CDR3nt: TGTGCCAGCAGTTACATTGGGAACACTTGGACTAGCGGGAGTGGGTCCTACGAGCAGTACTTC
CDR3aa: CASSYIGNTWTSGSGSYEQYF

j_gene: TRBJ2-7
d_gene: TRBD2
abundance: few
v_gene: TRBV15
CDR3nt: TGTGCCACCAGCAGGAACCCCGTGGGGAGGGAATACGAGCAGTACTTC
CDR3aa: CATSRNPVGREYEQYF

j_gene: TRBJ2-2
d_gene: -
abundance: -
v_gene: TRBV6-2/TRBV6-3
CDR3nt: TGTGCCAGCAGATCTCTACTAGCAGCTACCGGGGAGCTGTTTTTT
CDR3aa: CASRSLLAATGELFF

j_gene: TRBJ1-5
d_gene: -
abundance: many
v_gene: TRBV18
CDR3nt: TGTGCCAGCTCCCCAGGCGGGGGAAGGCAGCCCCAGCATTTT
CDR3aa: CASSPGGGRQPQHF

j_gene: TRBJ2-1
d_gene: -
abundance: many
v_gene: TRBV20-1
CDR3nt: TGCAGTGCTAGAGACGACAGTACCGGCAATGAGCAGTTCTTC
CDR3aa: CSARDDSTGNEQFF

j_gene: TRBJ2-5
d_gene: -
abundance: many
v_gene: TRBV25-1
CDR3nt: TGTGCCAGCAGTGAAGGGGGTGGTTACCAAGAGACCCAGTACTTC
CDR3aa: CASSEGGGYQETQYF